Listed here are 30 T cell receptor beta chains from one sample, sequenced in a study of blood T cells in healthy people across ages. The authors ran a second PCR of roughly 6 to 12 cycles using a sample-barcoded 5' primer and a J-beta primer mix. TCRdb called the 5' RACE reads again in MiXCR, with one record for every CDR3 protein. Of about 620,000 distinct CDR3 sequences in the sample, around 20% were seen once. Sequencing input: blood. The receptors come from a man aged 70-80 years in good health.

This chain connects TRBV3-1 to TRBJ2-1; 7 bases are a match to TRBD1. The V gene end was trimmed by 4 bases and the J gene end by 5 bases; junction bases not matched to a gene: 5. The CDR3 spans 14 residues. CDR1 is LGHDT and CDR2 is YNNKEL in the germline V gene (reference sequence). The CDR3 DNA reads as TGTGCCAGCAGCCTCGGGACAGCAGACAATGAGCAGTTCTTC. Amino acids: CASSLGTADNEQFF.

This clonotype was counted between two and nine times. The chain recombines TRBV4-1 with TRBJ1-2; tentative D call: TRBD1 (5 bases). This CDR3 contains 15 residues. The V gene's germline CDR1 is MGHRA and CDR2 YSYEKL. V was clipped by 4 bases and J by 0 bases, with 12 bases between them. The CDR3 region has the DNA TGCGCCAGCAGCCTCTCGGGACGGACTAACTATGGCTACACCTTC. Amino acids: CASSLSGRTNYGYTF.

This chain connects TRBV5-1 to TRBJ2-1; perhaps TRBD1 as D (5 bases). This CDR3 spans 17 amino acids. CDR1 and CDR2 (germline): SGHRS, YFSETQ. Trimming took 0 bases from V and 1 from J, leaving 14 bases between them. This CDR3 is CASSLGAGIVSYNEQFF. For the CDR3, the DNA is TGCGCCAGCAGCTTGGGAGCAGGGATAGTGTCCTACAATGAGCAGTTCTTC.

Turning to this clonotype: An end of the junction differs from the germline gene, which may be a read error. The genes are TRBV20-1 and TRBJ1-5; 9 positions match TRBD1. CDR3 length equals 15 residues. Germline CDR1 reads DFQATT; CDR2 reads SNEGSKA (reference sequence). The CDR3 DNA follows: TGCAGTGCTAGAGATGGAGGGACAGGGACTCAGCCACAGCATTTT. As protein: CSARDGGTGTQPQHF.

This clonotype occurred a few times. The chain joins TRBV6-6 to TRBJ1-2, with 8 bases identical to TRBD1. The CDR3 totals 15 residues. V shed 0 bases, J shed 6 bases, and the junction held 6 bases outside the gene matches. Germline V gene lookup returns CDR1 MNHNY and CDR2 SVGAGI (reference sequence). The CDR3 here is CASSYSTRGLDGYTF. The CDR3 nucleotides are TGTGCCAGCAGTTACTCGACCAGGGGGCTAGATGGCTACACCTTC.

This clonotype was counted between two and nine times. V usage is TRBV12-3 or TRBV12-4 and J usage is TRBJ2-5; 10 nucleotides align to TRBD2. Gene TRBJ2-1 matches the end of the DNA better, so the J call may be wrong. This CDR3 has 16 amino acids. Here the CDR3 reads CASSFPSSGRRNEQFF. CDR3 nucleotide sequence: TGTGCCAGCAGTTTCCCCTCTAGCGGGAGAAGGAATGAGCAGTTCTTC.

The table lists this clonotype with a few counts. This chain joins TRBV10-3 and TRBJ1-2, with TRBD1 matching over 7 bases. Looked up from germline, CDR1 is ENHRY and CDR2 is SYGVKD. The CDR3 is made up of 14 amino acids. V was clipped by 5 bases and J by 6 bases; unmatched bases: 9. This CDR3 reads CAISNTGESDGYTF. In DNA form, the CDR3 reads TGTGCCATCAGTAACACAGGGGAGAGTGATGGCTACACCTTC.

There are a few counts of this clonotype. The gene calls are TRBV9 and TRBJ2-7; D is perhaps TRBD2 (6 bases). This CDR3 is 15 amino acids long. Germline V gene lookup returns CDR1 SGDLS and CDR2 YYNGEE. V was shortened by 4 bases and J by 4 bases, with 18 bases between the two germline ends. CDR3 region: CASSPRGGKGYEQYF. The CDR3 DNA reads as TGTGCCAGCAGCCCTAGGGGCGGGAAAGGTTACGAGCAGTACTTC.

This clonotype has only a few counts. The rearrangement joins TRBV5-1 to TRBJ2-1; D tentatively reads TRBD1 or TRBD2 (5 bases each). With 0 bases removed from V and 0 bases from J, the gap between germline ends came to 10 bases. The CDR3 runs to 16 residues. Per germline, CDR1 SGHRS and CDR2 YFSETQ. Here the CDR3 DNA reads TGCGCCAGCAGCTTGGGATGGGGGAGCTCCTACAATGAGCAGTTCTTC. The encoded protein is CASSLGWGSSYNEQFF.

The chain carries TRBV20-1 and TRBJ2-7, with 11 bases identical to TRBD2. Germline trimming cut 6 bases from V and 7 bases from J; bases unmatched to any gene: 11. CDR3 size: 14 residues. CDR1 and CDR2 from the germline V gene are DFQATT and SNEGSKA (reference sequence). In DNA, the CDR3 is TGCAGTGCCCTGGGGACTAGCGGCCTAGGGGAGCAGTACTTC. Translating gives CSALGTSGLGEQYF.

There are a few counts of this clonotype. The chain carries TRBV12-3 or TRBV12-4 and TRBJ2-3; D is uncertain. Trimming stripped 4 bases from V and 1 base from J, with 12 bases between. The CDR3 has 15 amino acids. DNA for the CDR3: TGTGCCAGCAGTTCGAACAAGCAGGGCACAGATACGCAGTATTTT. This gives the protein CASSSNKQGTDTQYF.

The chain has TRBV10-1 and TRBJ2-1, with 7 positions matching TRBD2. Germline lookup yields CDR1 WNHNN and CDR2 SYGVQD (reference sequence). The CDR3 spans 15 residues. Trimming at V came to 6 bases and at J to 0 bases, leaving 5 bases not matched to a gene. CDR3 nucleotide sequence: TGCGCCAGCAGGCTTTGCGGGAGCTCCTACAATGAGCAGTTCTTC. This codes for CASRLCGSSYNEQFF.

The rearrangement joins TRBV20-1 to TRBJ1-2; D may be TRBD1 (6 bases). With 6 bases removed from V and 5 bases from J, the gap between germline ends came to 13 bases. Germline CDR1 is DFQATT and CDR2 is SNEGSKA (reference sequence). The CDR3 runs 12 residues. CDR3 coding DNA: TGCAGTGCACCCGGGACATCGTATGGCTACACCTTC. It translates to CSAPGTSYGYTF.

The chain recombines TRBV6-5 with TRBJ1-1; the D gene is possibly TRBD1 (6 bases). V lost 0 bases and J lost 0, with 8 bases in between. The germline V gene encodes CDR1 MNHEY and CDR2 SVGAGI. The CDR3 is 15 residues long. CDR3 nucleotide sequence: TGTGCCAGCAGTTACTCCGGGGGGCTGAACACTGAAGCTTTCTTT. Translating it yields CASSYSGGLNTEAFF.

The chain has TRBV27 and TRBJ2-7, with TRBD2 identical over 8 bases. The CDR3 is made up of 15 amino acids. With 3 bases clipped from V and 0 bases from J, the junction kept 4 bases outside the gene matches. CDR1 is MNHEY, CDR2 SMNVEV, per germline (reference sequence). The CDR3 sequence: CASSFAGGSSYEQYF. For the CDR3, the DNA is TGTGCCAGCAGTTTTGCGGGGGGAAGCTCCTACGAGCAGTACTTC.

There are many counts of this clonotype. CDR3 residues: CASRLQGPSTGELFF. The CDR3, as DNA: TGTGCCAGCAGGCTACAGGGGCCGAGCACCGGGGAGCTGTTTTTT. This chain connects TRBV2 to TRBJ2-2; 7 bases are a match to TRBD1. This CDR3 comprises 15 residues. V was clipped by 6 bases and J by 4 bases; unmatched bases: 8. Germline V gene lookup returns CDR1 SNHLY and CDR2 FYNNEI.

The chain employs TRBV2 and TRBJ2-2; D call uncertain. The CDR3 runs 13 residues. V was pared by 4 bases and J by 8 bases, with 11 bases between. The germline V gene has CDR1 SNHLY and CDR2 FYNNEI. Here the CDR3 DNA reads TGTGCCAGCAGTGTATCCGTTTTTGGGGAGCTGTTTTTT. Translated, it gives CASSVSVFGELFF. Full variable domain (outside the CDR3, taken from reference TRBV2 and TRBJ2-2): EPEVTQTPSHQVTQMGQEVILRCVPISNHLYFYWYRQILGQKVEFLVSFYNNEISEKSEIFDDQFSVERPDGSNFTLKIRSTKLEDSAMYFCASSVSVFGELFFGEGSRLTVL.

This clonotype was counted ten times or more. V gene TRBV20-1 combines with J gene TRBJ2-5; TRBD2 agrees at 8 bases. Germline loops: CDR1 DFQATT, CDR2 SNEGSKA (reference sequence). The trim removed 2 bases at V and 5 bases at J, leaving 4 bases unmatched. This CDR3 is built from 13 residues. The CDR3 region is CSARTTSEETQYF. CDR3 DNA: TGCAGTGCTAGAACGACTAGCGAGGAGACCCAGTACTTC.

This clonotype was observed a few times. The V and J genes are TRBV2 and TRBJ2-5; D not resolved. Trimming removed 7 bases at V and 1 base at J, with 10 bases between. The germline CDR1 and CDR2 sequences are SNHLY and FYNNEI. The CDR3 is 13 residues long. Here the CDR3 DNA reads TGTGCCAGCACGTCGGAACCCCAAGAGACCCAGTACTTC. This codes for CASTSEPQETQYF.

The rearrangement uses TRBV25-1 and TRBJ1-4; tentatively, D is TRBD1 (6 bases). The V and J ends lost 3 bases and 7 bases respectively, with 15 bases between them. This CDR3 is 15 amino acids long. Germline CDR1 is MGHDK and CDR2 is SYGVNS. The CDR3 coding sequence is TGTGCCAGCAGTGACCCCCGGGGCAGGGGTGAAAAACTGTTTTTT. Its translation: CASSDPRGRGEKLFF.

The CDR3 nucleotides read TGTGCCAGCAGCCGAACAGCTAGCACAGATACGCAGTATTTT. This sequence encodes CASSRTASTDTQYF. This rearrangement joins TRBV28 to TRBJ2-3; D call uncertain. The germline V gene has CDR1 MDHEN and CDR2 SYDVKM. This CDR3 spans 14 amino acids. Trimming stripped 6 bases from V and 0 bases from J, with 10 bases between. The entire variable domain, with the rest obtained from reference TRBV28 and TRBJ2-3, is as follows: DVKVTQSSRYLVKRTGEKVFLECVQDMDHENMFWYRQDPGLGLRLIYFSYDVKMKEKGDIPEGYSVSREKKERFSLILESASTNQTSMYLCASSRTASTDTQYFGPGTRLTVL.

This clonotype was seen only a few times. A much larger clone is a single base away; this may be a read error. The rearrangement uses TRBV5-1 and TRBJ2-5; 8 bases are shared with TRBD1. V was pared by 7 bases and J by 5 bases, with 13 bases of the junction left unmatched. Germline V CDR1 and CDR2: SGHRS, YFSETQ. The CDR3 is 15 amino acids. This CDR3 is CASGWIWDRTETQYF. In nucleotides, the CDR3 is TGCGCCAGCGGCTGGATCTGGGACAGGACCGAGACCCAGTACTTC.

Many counts were recorded for this clonotype. V gene TRBV7-2 combines with J gene TRBJ2-1; D may be TRBD2 (6 bases). This CDR3 region has 15 residues. Germline V gene sequence: CDR1 SGHTA, CDR2 FQGNSA. Trimming stripped 2 bases from V and 9 bases from J, with 17 bases between. Here the CDR3 DNA reads TGTGCCAGCAGCTTAACCGCCGGGACTCCGGGTGAGCAGTTCTTC. The encoded protein is CASSLTAGTPGEQFF.

This clonotype was observed a handful of times. At one of its ends the junction is not consistent with the germline gene, which may arise from a read error. The chain couples TRBV15 to TRBJ2-1; D is uncertain. Germline lookup yields CDR1 LNHNV and CDR2 YYDKDF (reference sequence). The CDR3 runs 14 residues. CDR3 sequence reads: CATSRESRSNGQFF. CDR3 DNA sequence: TGTGCCACCAGCAGAGAAAGTCGGTCGAATGGGCAGTTCTTC.

The table lists this clonotype with a count of one. CDR3 DNA: TGCAGCGTTGCTGAAAGCACTGAAGCTTTCTTT. Translating it yields CSVAESTEAFF. V usage is TRBV29-1 and J usage is TRBJ1-1; D remains ambiguous. The CDR3 covers 11 residues. The V gene lost 4 bases and the J gene lost 4 bases, with 7 bases spanning the gap. Germline V gene lookup returns CDR1 SQVTM and CDR2 ANQGSEA.

This chain uses TRBV7-9 with TRBJ2-5; the D gene is possibly TRBD1 (5 bases). The closer fit of TRBJ2-7 to the DNA end suggests the J call may be wrong. Germline values: CDR1 SEHNR, CDR2 FQNEAQ (reference sequence). The CDR3 contains 14 residues. CDR3 DNA: TGTGCCAGCAGCCAGGGTCCGCCATCCTACGAGCAGTACTTC. Translated, it gives CASSQGPPSYEQYF.

This clonotype came up a few times. The chain carries TRBV6-5 and TRBJ2-5, with D perhaps being TRBD1 or TRBD2 (5 bases each). The end of the DNA aligns better with TRBJ2-1, so the J call may be wrong. The germline CDR1 and CDR2 sequences are MNHEY and SVGAGI. CDR3 length equals 13 residues. The CDR3 protein is CASSRDHYNEQFF. CDR3 DNA sequence: TGTGCCAGCAGCCGGGACCATTACAATGAGCAGTTCTTC.

The chain links TRBV4-1 to TRBJ1-3, with 9 nucleotides matching TRBD1. This CDR3 is 16 amino acids long. Germline trimming cut 2 bases from V and 1 base from J; bases unmatched to any gene: 3. CDR1 is MGHRA, CDR2 YSYEKL, per germline. This CDR3 is CASSQIQGASGNTIYF. The CDR3 DNA sequence: TGCGCCAGCAGCCAAATACAGGGGGCGTCTGGAAACACCATATATTTT.

This clonotype was counted many times. The V call is TRBV7-2, the J call TRBJ1-1; tentative D call: TRBD1 (6 bases). The germline CDR1 and CDR2 sequences are SGHTA and FQGNSA. V was shortened by 5 bases and J by 1 base, with 17 bases between the two germline ends. This CDR3 has 16 amino acids. The CDR3 region is CASSLLSGDTNTEAFF. CDR3 nucleotides: TGTGCCAGCAGCCTTCTTTCGGGGGACACGAACACTGAAGCTTTCTTT.

This clonotype showed up many times. The gene calls are TRBV7-9 and TRBJ2-5; 8 nucleotides agree with TRBD1. The V gene's germline CDR1 is SEHNR and CDR2 FQNEAQ (reference sequence). The CDR3 loop spans 15 amino acids. J gave up 2 bases and V 7 bases, and 9 bases lay outside the gene matches. CDR3 bases: TGTGCCAGCATCACCCGAGGACAGGGTCAAGAGACCCAGTACTTC. This codes for CASITRGQGQETQYF. Full variable domain (remainder filled in from reference TRBV7-9 and TRBJ2-5): DTGVSQNPRHKITKRGQNVTFRCDPISEHNRLYWYRQTLGQGPEFLTYFQNEAQLEKSRLLSDRFSAERPKGSFSTLEIQRTEQGDSAMYLCASITRGQGQETQYFGPGTRLLVL.